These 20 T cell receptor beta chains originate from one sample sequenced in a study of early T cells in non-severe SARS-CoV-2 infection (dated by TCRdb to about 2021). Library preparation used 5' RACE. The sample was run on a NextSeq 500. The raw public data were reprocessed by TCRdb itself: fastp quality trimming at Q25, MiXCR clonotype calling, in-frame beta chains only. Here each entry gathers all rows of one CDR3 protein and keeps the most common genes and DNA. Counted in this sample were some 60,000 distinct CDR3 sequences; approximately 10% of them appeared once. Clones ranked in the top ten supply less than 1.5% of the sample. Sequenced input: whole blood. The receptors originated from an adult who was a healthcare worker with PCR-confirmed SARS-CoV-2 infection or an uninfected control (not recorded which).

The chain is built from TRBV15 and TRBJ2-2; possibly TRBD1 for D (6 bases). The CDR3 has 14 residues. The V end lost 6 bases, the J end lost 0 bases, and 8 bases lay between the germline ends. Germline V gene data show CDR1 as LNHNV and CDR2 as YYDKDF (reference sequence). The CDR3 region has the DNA TGTGCCACCAGGGGACACCCGAACACCGGGGAGCTGTTTTTT. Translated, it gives CATRGHPNTGELFF.

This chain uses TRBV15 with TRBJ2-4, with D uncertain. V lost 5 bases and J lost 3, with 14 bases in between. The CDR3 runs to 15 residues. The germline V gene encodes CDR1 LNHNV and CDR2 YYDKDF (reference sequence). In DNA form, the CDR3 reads TGTGCCACCAGCGAGGCAGACCACCTCAAAAACATTCAGTACTTC. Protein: CATSEADHLKNIQYF.

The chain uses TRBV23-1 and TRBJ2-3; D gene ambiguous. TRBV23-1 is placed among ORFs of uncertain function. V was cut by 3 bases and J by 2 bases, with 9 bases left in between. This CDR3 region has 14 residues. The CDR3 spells CASSHSVVTDTQYF. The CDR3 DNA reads TGCGCCAGCAGTCATTCCGTGGTCACAGATACGCAGTATTTT.

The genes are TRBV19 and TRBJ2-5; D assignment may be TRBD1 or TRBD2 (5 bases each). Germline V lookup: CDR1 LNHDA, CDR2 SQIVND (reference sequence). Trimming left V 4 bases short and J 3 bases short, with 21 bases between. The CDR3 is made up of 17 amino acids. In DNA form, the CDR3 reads TGTGCCAGTAGTACGCCGGGACGTAGTAAGCCAAAAGAGACCCAGTACTTC. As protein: CASSTPGRSKPKETQYF.

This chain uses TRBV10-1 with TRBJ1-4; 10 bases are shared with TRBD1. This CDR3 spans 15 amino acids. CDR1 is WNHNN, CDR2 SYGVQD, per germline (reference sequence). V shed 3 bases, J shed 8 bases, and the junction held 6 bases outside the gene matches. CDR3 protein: CASSDPGTGEEKLFF. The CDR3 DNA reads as TGCGCCAGCAGTGATCCCGGGACAGGGGAAGAAAAACTGTTTTTT.

The CDR3 DNA sequence: TGCGCCAGCAGCCCCGACAGGGGGCTATCCGAAGCTTTCTTT. This sequence encodes CASSPDRGLSEAFF. V usage is TRBV10-1 and J usage is TRBJ1-1; 10 nucleotides match TRBD1. The V and J ends lost 6 bases and 8 bases, in that order; junction bases with no gene match: 9. The CDR3 has 14 residues. CDR1 is WNHNN and CDR2 is SYGVQD in the germline V gene (reference sequence).

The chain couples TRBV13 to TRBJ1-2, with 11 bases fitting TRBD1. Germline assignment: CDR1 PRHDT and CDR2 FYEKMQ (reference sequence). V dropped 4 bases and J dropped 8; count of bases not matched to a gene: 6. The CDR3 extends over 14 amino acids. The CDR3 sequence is CASSSKGTGGGYTF. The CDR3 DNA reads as TGTGCCAGCAGCTCGAAAGGGACAGGGGGAGGCTACACCTTC.

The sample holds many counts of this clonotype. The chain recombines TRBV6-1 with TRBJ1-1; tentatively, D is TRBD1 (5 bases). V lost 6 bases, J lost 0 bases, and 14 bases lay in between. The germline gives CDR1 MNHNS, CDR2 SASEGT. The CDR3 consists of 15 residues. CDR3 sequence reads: CASSAWEGLNTEAFF. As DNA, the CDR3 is TGTGCCAGCAGCGCCTGGGAGGGGTTGAACACTGAAGCTTTCTTT.

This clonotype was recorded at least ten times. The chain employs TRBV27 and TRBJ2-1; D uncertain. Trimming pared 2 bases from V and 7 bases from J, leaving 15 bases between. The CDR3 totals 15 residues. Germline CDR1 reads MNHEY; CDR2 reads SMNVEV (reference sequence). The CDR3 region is CASSLPLVSPNEQFF. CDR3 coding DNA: TGTGCCAGCAGTTTACCCCTGGTATCCCCAAATGAGCAGTTCTTC.

The CDR3 loop is CASSYRGANQPQHF. CDR3 DNA sequence: TGTGCCAGCAGTTACAGAGGGGCGAATCAGCCCCAGCATTTT. The V and J genes are TRBV6-5 and TRBJ1-5, with D possibly being TRBD1 (5 bases). V gave up 2 bases and J gave up 4 bases, with 9 bases separating them. Looked up from germline, CDR1 is MNHEY and CDR2 is SVGAGI. The CDR3 contains 14 residues.

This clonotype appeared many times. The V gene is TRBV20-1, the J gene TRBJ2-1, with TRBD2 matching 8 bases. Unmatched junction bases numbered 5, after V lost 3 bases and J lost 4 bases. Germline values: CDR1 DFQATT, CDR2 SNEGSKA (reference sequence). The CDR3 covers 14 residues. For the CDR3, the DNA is TGCAGTGCTAGCGGGGGGGCGCGGTACAATGAGCAGTTCTTC. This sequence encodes CSASGGARYNEQFF.

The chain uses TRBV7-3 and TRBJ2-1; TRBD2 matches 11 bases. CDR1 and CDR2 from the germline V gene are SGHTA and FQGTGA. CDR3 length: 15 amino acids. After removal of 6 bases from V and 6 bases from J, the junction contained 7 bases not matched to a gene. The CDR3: CASSPGTSGFNEQFF. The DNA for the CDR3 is TGTGCCAGCAGTCCCGGGACTAGCGGTTTCAATGAGCAGTTCTTC.

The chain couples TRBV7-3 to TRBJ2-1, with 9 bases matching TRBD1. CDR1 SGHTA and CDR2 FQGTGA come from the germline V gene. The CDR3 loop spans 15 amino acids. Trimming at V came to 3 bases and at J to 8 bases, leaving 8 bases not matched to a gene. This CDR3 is CASSLTGGRVDEQFF. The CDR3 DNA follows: TGTGCCAGCAGCTTGACAGGGGGACGGGTGGATGAGCAGTTCTTC.

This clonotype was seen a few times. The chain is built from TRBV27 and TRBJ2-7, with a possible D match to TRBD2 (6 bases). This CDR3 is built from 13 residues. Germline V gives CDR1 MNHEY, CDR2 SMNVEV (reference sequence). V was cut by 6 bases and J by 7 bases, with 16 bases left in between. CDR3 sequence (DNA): TGTGCCAGCAGCCGAGTAGGGAGCGGGGAGCAGTACGTC. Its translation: CASSRVGSGEQYV.

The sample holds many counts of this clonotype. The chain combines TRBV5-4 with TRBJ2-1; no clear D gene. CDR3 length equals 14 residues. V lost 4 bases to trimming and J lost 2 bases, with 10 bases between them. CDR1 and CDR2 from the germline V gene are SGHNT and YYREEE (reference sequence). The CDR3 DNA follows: TGTGCCAGCAGCCGGAAACTCGCCTACAATGAGCAGTTCTTC. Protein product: CASSRKLAYNEQFF. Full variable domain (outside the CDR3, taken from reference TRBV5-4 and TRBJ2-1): ETGVTQSPTHLIKTRGQQVTLRCSSQSGHNTVSWYQQALGQGPQFIFQYYREEENGRGNFPPRFSGLQFPNYSSELNVNALELDDSALYLCASSRKLAYNEQFFGPGTRLTVL.

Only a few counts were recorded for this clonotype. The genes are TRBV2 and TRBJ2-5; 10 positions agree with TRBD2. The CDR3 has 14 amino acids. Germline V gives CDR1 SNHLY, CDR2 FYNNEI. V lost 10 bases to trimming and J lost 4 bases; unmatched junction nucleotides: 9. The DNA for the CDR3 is TGTGCCACCGAAGGGGGACTAGCGCGAGAGACCCAGTACTTC. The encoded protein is CATEGGLARETQYF. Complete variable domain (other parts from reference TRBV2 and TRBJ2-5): EPEVTQTPSHQVTQMGQEVILRCVPISNHLYFYWYRQILGQKVEFLVSFYNNEISEKSEIFDDQFSVERPDGSNFTLKIRSTKLEDSAMYFCATEGGLARETQYFGPGTRLLVL.

Written as DNA, the CDR3 is TGCAGCGTTGAAATATTGGGGGAAGAGACCCAGTACTTC. This sequence encodes CSVEILGEETQYF. This chain joins TRBV29-1 and TRBJ2-5; possibly TRBD1 or TRBD2 for D (5 bases each). V was shortened by 2 bases and J by 3 bases, with 10 bases between the two germline ends. There are 13 residues in the CDR3. Germline assignment: CDR1 SQVTM and CDR2 ANQGSEA.

The CDR3 here is CASSLQGAATEAFF. CDR3 coding DNA: TGCGCCAGCAGCTTGCAGGGGGCGGCCACTGAAGCTTTCTTT. V and J are TRBV5-1 and TRBJ1-1, with 8 nucleotides matching TRBD1. The CDR3 sequence is 14 residues long. Germline lookup yields CDR1 SGHRS and CDR2 YFSETQ. V was pared by 1 base and J by 4 bases, with 3 bases of the junction left unmatched.

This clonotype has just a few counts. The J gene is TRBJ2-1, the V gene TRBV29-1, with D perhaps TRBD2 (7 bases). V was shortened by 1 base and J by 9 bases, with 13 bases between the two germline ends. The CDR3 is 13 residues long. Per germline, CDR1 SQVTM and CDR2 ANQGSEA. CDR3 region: CSVEVTGGGEQFF. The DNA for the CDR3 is TGCAGCGTTGAAGTGACGGGGGGCGGTGAGCAGTTCTTC.

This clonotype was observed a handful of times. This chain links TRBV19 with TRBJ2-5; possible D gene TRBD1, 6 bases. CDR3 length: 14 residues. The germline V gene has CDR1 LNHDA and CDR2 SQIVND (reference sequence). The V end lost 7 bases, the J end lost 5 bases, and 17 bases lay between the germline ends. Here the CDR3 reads CASTSGTPLETQYF. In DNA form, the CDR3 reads TGTGCCAGTACCTCAGGGACACCCCTCGAGACCCAGTACTTC.